The entry that follows covers one T cell receptor (beta chain) sequence. This clone has only a few counts. This receptor's antigen is unknown. Base quality data are lacking; no much larger clone is found one base away. The data belong to a study of beta chain features in type 1 diabetes (dated 2018 in TCRdb). A note on the overall study: Mean age, gender distribution, total cell number and subset yield were not different between patients and healthy donors. Across all samples, about 110 million sorted cells were examined, and cell number per subset correlated strongly with RNA yield. The study compared the TCRB repertoires of sorted circulating CD4+ T cell subsets in recently diagnosed type 1 diabetes patients with those in matched healthy donors. Naive and central memory subsets were obtained from all 30 or so donors, but regulatory and stem cell-like memory subsets were isolated from only 8 patients and roughly eight healthy donors. Broad study findings and their caveats: Because cDNA was sequenced instead of genomic DNA, activated cells with high expression could be over-represented, although the groups did not differ in activation or CD3 levels. HLA sub-analyses involved small numbers of individuals, so any influence of HLA type on TCRB rearrangement remained unresolved. Patients with type 1 diabetes made fewer insertions and deleted more nucleotides at VDJ recombination sites, implying thymic rearrangement abnormalities. Naive, central memory and regulatory TCRB repertoires appeared to be more similar among patients than among healthy donors. In all four CD4+ subsets, TCRB CDR3 length was moderately but significantly shorter in type 1 diabetes patients. PCR might favor shorter templates, but patient and control samples were amplified and corrected together, so any skew would affect both groups equally.

All of the isolated RNA was reverse transcribed with the High Capacity cDNA Reverse Transcription Kit, so expressed TCRB transcripts were sequenced. Deep immunoSEQ sequencing was applied to naive, central memory and regulatory T cell samples, giving an average of roughly 3.6 million total reads per sample. After sorted cells were lysed in RLT buffer, RNA was extracted with DNase-treated RNeasy Micro or Mini kits, with the choice depending on cell number. To prevent cross-contamination, each cell subset was processed individually, whereas patient and healthy donor samples were processed jointly. The immunoSEQ multiplex PCR was used to amplify TCRB sequences from cDNA, yielding 87-bp fragments that span the CDR3 region. Sequencing of the amplicons was performed on the Illumina HiSeq platform. On the study's bioinformatics: PCR bias was computationally corrected using synthetic template baselines, reads within Hamming distance 2 were collapsed, and singletons that could not be merged were discarded. Reads were aligned against IMGT so that V, D and J genes, CDR3 length and insertions or deletions at six rearrangement sites could be assigned. Within each subset, clonotype counts were normalized to sorted cell number, and only after that were true diversity and Gini coefficients computed with the tcR R package. The overlap coefficient, calculated on TCRB nucleotide sequences, was used to quantify repertoire sharing. TCRdb limited this immuneACCESS table to in-frame rearrangements with V and J called. A share of clones is missing; checked studies link under half to unresolved V genes, and the rest is unexplained. The V and J calls and clone size come from that table; D and trimming were worked out from the DNA. The sample table shows just under 150,000 clones, and less than 15% are seen once. Jointly, the top ten make up roughly 1.4% of the sample.

Each donor gave one peripheral blood draw, approximately 120 mL on average, collected into heparinised tubes. A BD FACSAria II was used to sort naive, central memory, regulatory and stem cell-like memory CD4+ T cells with a panel that included CD45RO, CCR7, CD25, CD127, CD95 and CD27. A purity above 98% was achieved for all sorted populations. PBMCs were separated immediately by Lymphoprep density gradient centrifugation and were stained directly, without being cultured. So that batch effects would be minimized, each experiment stained and sorted samples in pairs, pairing one healthy donor with one patient. Germline trimming amounts to 9 bases on V and 4 bases on J, with 2 as the count of junction bases outside the gene matches. The germline V gene encodes CDR1 SNHLY and CDR2 FYNNEI. The CDR3 goes from the cysteine to the phenylalanine over 12 residues. The sequence is cut down to CDR3 DNA, 36 bases in frame from base 1.

The source material was central memory CD4+ T cells from blood. The TCR comes from a man younger than 35 with type 1 diabetes. The chain was built from TRBV2 and TRBJ1-3, and 8 bases in between align with TRBD1. This receptor has the CDR3 CARGQGGNTIYF. The bases are TGTGCCAGAGGACAGGGAGGAAACACCATATATTTT.